The entry below gives a single TCR beta chain sequence along with its context. The data are from a study of technical replicates of blood from a handful of donors. Profiled with immunoSEQ multiplex PCR; TCRdb holds only in-frame clones, not every one. This sample has 45,000 to 60,000 clones; roughly 91% occur once, and the top ten carry approximately 4%. CDR1 and CDR2 from the germline V gene are MGHRA and YSYEKL. The CDR3 totals 16 residues. Trimming removed 4 bases from V and 8 bases from J; junction bases left unmatched: 12. The receptor comes from a human donor in good health. Some clones in this sample may be carry-over from other donors' samples. Sequenced: PBMCs. V and J are TRBV4-1 and TRBJ2-1; the match to TRBD2 covers 9 bases. The CDR3 is CASSPSGLATLDEQFF. In DNA, the CDR3 is TGCGCCAGCAGCCCCTCGGGACTAGCTACCCTAGATGAGCAGTTCTTC.